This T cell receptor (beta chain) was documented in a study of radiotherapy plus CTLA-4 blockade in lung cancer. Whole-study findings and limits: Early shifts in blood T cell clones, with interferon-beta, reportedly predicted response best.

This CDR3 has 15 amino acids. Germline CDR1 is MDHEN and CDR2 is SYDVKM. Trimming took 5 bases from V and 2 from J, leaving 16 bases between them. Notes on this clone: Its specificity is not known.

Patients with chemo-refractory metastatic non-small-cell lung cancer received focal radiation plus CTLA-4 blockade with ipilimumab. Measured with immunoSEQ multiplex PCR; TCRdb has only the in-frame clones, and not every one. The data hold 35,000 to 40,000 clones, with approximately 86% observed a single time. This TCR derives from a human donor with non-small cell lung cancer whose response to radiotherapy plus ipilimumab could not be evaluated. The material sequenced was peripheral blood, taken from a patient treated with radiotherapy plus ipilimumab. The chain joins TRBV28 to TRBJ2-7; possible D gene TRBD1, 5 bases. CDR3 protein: CASSEMTVTPYEQYF. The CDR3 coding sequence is TGTGCCAGCAGTGAAATGACAGTTACCCCCTACGAGCAGTACTTC.